The T cell receptor (beta chain) described here comes from a study of regulatory T cells in long-lasting Graves disease. This clonotype has ten or more counts. Its antigen is not identified. The study's findings and limits: Relative to newly diagnosed Graves' patients, persistent ones had lower TCR diversity. Between persistent patients, roughly 2,600 public clonotypes were shared, exceeding the roughly 1,000 shared between new patients.

Time point specified: newly diagnosed GD, antithyroid drugs for less than 3 months. RNA extracted from PBMCs served as the sequencing template. All patients originated from an endocrinology department located in Xi'an, China. The CDR3 consists of 13 residues. CDR1 MNHNS and CDR2 SASEGT come from the germline V gene. Trimming removed 9 bases from V and 2 bases from J, with 8 bases in between. Through Arm-PCR of CDR3 regions and iRepertoire HTBI primers, TCR beta libraries were built. Original processing notes: The samples included under 75 TRBV and 14 TRBJ segments. TCRdb reprocessed the multiplex PCR reads via MiXCR and lists one record per CDR3 protein. The V and J calls here are based on TCRdb, not the publication. The table includes a few hundred thousand distinct CDR3 sequences, about 16% detected once.

This specimen was peripheral blood mononuclear cells (PBMCs), taken at new diagnosis, from a patient treated with antithyroid drugs. This chain links TRBV6-1 with TRBJ2-6, with no clear D. The source of this sequence is a female donor with Graves disease. This CDR3 is CASTLTGANVLTF. The CDR3 region has the DNA TGTGCCAGTACACTTACTGGGGCCAACGTCCTGACTTTC.